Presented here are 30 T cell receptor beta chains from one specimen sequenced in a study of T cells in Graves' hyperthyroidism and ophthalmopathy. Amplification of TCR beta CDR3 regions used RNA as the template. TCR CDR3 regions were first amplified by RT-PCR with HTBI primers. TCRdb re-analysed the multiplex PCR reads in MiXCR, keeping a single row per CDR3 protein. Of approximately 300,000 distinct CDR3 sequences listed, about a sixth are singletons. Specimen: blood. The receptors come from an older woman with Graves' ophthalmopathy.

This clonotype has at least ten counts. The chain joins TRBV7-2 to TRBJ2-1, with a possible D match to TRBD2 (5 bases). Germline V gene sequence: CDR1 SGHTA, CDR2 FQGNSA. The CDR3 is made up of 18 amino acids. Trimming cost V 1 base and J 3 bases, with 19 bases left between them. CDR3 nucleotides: TGTGCCAGCAGCTTAGAAGGGAGTATTTACGGACTCTACAATGAGCAGTTCTTC. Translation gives CASSLEGSIYGLYNEQFF.

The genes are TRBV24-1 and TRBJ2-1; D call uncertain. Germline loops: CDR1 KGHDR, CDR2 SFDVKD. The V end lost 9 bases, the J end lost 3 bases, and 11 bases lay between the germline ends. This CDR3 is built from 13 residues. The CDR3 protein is CATGTNSYNEQFF. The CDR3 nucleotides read TGTGCCACCGGTACGAACAGCTACAATGAGCAGTTCTTC.

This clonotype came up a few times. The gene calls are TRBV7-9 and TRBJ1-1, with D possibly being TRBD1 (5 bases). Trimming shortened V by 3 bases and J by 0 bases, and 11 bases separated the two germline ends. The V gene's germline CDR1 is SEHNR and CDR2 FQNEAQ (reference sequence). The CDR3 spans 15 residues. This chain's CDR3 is CASSFNRNMNTEAFF. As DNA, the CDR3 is TGTGCCAGCAGCTTCAACAGGAACATGAACACTGAAGCTTTCTTT.

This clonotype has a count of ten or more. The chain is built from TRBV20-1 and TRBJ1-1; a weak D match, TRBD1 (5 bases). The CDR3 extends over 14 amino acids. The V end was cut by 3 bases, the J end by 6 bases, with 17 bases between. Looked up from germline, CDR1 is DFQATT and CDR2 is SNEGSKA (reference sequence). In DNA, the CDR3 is TGCAGTGCTAGTAAATTGGGCAGGGTTTCTGAAGCTTTCTTT. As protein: CSASKLGRVSEAFF.

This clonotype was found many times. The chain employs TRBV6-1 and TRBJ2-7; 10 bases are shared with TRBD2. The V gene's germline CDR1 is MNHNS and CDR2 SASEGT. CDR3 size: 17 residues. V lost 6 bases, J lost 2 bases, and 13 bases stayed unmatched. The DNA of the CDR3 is TGTGCCAGCAGCCGAAAGAAAACTAGCGGGAAACCCTACGAGCAGTACTTC. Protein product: CASSRKKTSGKPYEQYF.

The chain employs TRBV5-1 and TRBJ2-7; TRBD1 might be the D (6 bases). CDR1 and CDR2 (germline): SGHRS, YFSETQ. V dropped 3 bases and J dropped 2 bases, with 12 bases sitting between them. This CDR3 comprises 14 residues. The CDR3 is CASSSRGTTYEQYF. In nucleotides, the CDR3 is TGCGCCAGCAGCTCGAGGGGGACCACCTACGAGCAGTACTTC.

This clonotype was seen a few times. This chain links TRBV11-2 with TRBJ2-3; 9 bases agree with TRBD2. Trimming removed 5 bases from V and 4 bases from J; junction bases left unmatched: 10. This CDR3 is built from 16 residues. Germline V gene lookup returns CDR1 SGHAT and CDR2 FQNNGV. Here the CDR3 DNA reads TGTGCCAGCAGCCCCTTAGCGGGAGCAGTGGCAGATACGCAGTATTTT. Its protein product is CASSPLAGAVADTQYF.

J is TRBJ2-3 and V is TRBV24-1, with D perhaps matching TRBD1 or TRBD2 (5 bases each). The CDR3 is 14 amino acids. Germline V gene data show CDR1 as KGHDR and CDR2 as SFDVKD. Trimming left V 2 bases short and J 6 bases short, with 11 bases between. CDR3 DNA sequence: TGTGCCACCAGTGATTCCGACTGGGGGGATACGCAGTATTTT. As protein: CATSDSDWGDTQYF.

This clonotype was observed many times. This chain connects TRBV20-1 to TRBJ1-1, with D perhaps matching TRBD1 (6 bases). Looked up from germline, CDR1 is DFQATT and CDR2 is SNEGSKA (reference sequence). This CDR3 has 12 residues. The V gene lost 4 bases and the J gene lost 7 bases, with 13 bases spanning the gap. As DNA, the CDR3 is TGCAGTGCTACACAGGGAGGGGATGAAGCTTTCTTT. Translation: CSATQGGDEAFF.

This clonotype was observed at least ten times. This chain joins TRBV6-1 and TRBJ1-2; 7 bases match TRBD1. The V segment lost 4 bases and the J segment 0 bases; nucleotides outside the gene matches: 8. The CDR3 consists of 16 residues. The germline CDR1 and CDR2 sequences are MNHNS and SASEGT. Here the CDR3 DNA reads TGTGCCAGCAGTGTGGACAGGATCCGTCCTAACTATGGCTACACCTTC. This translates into CASSVDRIRPNYGYTF.

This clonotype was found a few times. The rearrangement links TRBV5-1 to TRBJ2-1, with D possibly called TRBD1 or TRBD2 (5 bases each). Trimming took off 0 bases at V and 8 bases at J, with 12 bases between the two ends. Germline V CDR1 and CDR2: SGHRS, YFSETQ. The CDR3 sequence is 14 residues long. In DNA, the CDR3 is TGCGCCAGCAGCTTGGCCCGAGGGGCCCATGAGCAGTTCTTC. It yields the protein CASSLARGAHEQFF.

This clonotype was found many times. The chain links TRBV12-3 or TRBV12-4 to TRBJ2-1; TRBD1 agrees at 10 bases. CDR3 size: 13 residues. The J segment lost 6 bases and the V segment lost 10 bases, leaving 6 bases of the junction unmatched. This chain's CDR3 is CATGDRGVNEQFF. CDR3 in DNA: TGTGCCACCGGGGACAGGGGAGTCAATGAGCAGTTCTTC.

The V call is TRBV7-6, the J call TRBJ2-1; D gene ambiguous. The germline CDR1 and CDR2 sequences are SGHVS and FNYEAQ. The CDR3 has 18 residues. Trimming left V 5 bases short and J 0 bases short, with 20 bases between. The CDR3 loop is CASSHRSPPASSYNEQFF. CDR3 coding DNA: TGTGCCAGCAGCCACCGATCCCCCCCAGCGAGCTCCTACAATGAGCAGTTCTTC. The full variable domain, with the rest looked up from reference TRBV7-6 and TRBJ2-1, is GAGVSQSPRYKVTKRGQDVALRCDPISGHVSLYWYRQALGQGPEFLTYFNYEAQQDKSGLPNDRFSAERPEGSISTLTIQRTEQRDSAMYRCASSHRSPPASSYNEQFFGPGTRLTVL.

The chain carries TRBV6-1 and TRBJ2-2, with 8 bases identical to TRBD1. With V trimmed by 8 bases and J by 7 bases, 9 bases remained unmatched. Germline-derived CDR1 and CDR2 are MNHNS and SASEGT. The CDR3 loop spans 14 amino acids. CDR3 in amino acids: CASFDRGEVGELFF. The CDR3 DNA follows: TGTGCCAGCTTTGACAGGGGCGAGGTCGGGGAGCTGTTTTTT.

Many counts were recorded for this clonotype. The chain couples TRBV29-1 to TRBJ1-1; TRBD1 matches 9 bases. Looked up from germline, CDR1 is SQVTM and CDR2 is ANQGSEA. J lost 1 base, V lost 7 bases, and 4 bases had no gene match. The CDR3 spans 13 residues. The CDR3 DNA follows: TGCAGCGCCGCGGACAGGGGGAACACTGAAGCTTTCTTT. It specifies CSAADRGNTEAFF.

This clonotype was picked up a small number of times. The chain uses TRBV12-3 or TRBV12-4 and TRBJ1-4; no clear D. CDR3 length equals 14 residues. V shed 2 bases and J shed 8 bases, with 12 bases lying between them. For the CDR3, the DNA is TGTGCCAGCAGTTTAAGGGTACCCGGAGAAAAACTGTTTTTT. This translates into CASSLRVPGEKLFF.

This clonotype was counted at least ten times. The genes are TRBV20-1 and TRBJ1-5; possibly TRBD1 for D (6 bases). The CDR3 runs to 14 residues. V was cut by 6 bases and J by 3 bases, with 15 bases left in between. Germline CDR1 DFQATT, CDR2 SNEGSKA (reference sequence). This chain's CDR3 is CSATGTPDNQPQHF. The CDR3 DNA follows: TGCAGTGCGACCGGGACACCTGACAATCAGCCCCAGCATTTT.

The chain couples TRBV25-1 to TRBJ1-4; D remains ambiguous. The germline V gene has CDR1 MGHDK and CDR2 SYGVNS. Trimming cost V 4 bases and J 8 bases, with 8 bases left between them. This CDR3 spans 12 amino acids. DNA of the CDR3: TGTGCCAGCAGTGGATATAAGGAAAAACTGTTTTTT. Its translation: CASSGYKEKLFF.

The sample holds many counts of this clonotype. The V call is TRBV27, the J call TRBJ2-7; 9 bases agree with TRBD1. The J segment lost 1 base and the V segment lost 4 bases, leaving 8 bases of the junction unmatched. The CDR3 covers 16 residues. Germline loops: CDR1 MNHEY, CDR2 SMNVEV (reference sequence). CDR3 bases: TGTGCCAGCAGTTCTCCCTGGGGACAGGGTTCCTACGAGCAGTACTTC. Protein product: CASSSPWGQGSYEQYF.

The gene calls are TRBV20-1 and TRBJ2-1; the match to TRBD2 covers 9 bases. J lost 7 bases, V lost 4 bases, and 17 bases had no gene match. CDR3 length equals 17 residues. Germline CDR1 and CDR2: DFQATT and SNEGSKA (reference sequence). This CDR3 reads CSATLRLGLARHNEQFF. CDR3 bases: TGCAGTGCTACCCTGAGGCTTGGACTAGCGCGACATAATGAGCAGTTCTTC.

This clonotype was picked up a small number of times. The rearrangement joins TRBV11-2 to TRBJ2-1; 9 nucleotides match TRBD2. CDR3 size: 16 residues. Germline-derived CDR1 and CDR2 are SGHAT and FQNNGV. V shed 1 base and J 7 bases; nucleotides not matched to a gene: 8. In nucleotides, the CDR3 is TGTGCCAGCAGCTTAGTAAGTCTGCGGGGGGGGAATGAGCAGTTCTTC. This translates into CASSLVSLRGGNEQFF.

CDR3 amino acids: CAIRGGQLSDNEQFF. DNA of the CDR3: TGTGCCATACGGGGGGGCCAACTGTCTGACAATGAGCAGTTCTTC. The J gene is TRBJ2-1, the V gene TRBV10-3, with 8 bases matching TRBD2. Germline lookup yields CDR1 ENHRY and CDR2 SYGVKD. V was clipped by 9 bases and J by 5 bases; unmatched bases: 12. The CDR3 covers 15 residues.

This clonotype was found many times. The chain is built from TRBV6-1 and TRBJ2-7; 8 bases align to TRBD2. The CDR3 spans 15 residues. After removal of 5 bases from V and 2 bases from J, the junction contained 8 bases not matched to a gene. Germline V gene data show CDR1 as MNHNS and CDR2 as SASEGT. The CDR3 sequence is CASSYSAGGAYEQYF. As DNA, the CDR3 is TGTGCCAGCAGTTATTCGGCGGGGGGAGCCTACGAGCAGTACTTC.

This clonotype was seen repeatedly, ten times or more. The chain's CDR3 is CASSEWTEQFF. The CDR3 DNA reads as TGTGCCAGCAGTGAATGGACAGAGCAGTTCTTC. The chain uses TRBV2 and TRBJ2-1; D is perhaps TRBD1 (5 bases). Germline CDR1 reads SNHLY; CDR2 reads FYNNEI. CDR3 size: 11 residues. V lost 2 bases and J 10 bases, leaving 6 bases between the germline ends.

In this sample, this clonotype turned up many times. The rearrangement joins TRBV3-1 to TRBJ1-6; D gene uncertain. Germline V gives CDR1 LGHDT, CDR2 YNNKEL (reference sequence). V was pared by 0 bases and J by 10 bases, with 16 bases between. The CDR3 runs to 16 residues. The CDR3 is CASSQDPGNTGSPLHF. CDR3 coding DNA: TGTGCCAGCAGCCAAGATCCTGGCAACACGGGCTCACCCCTCCACTTT.

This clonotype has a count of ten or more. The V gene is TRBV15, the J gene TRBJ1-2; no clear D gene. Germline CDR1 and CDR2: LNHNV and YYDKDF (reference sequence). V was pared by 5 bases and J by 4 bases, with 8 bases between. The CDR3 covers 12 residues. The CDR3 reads CATSEGTYGYTF. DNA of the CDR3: TGTGCCACCAGCGAGGGAACCTATGGCTACACCTTC.

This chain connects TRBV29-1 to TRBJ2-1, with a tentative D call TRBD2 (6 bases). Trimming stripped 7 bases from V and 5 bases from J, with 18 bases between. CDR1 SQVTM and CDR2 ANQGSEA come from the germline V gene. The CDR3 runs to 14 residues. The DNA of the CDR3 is TGCAGCGGCTTGGGGGGAGTCGATAACAATGAGCAGTTCTTC. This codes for CSGLGGVDNNEQFF.

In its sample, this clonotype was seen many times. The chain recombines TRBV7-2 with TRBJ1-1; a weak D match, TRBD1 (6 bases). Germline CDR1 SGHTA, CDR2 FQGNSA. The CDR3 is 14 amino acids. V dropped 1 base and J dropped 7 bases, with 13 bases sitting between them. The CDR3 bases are TGTGCCAGCAGCTTAGTTAAGGGGGTTAATGAAGCTTTCTTT. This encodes CASSLVKGVNEAFF.

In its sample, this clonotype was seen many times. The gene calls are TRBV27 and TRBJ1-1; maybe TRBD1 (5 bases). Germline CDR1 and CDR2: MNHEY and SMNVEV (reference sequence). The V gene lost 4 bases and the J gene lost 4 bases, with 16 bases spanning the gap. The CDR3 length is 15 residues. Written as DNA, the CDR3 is TGTGCCAGCAGTTCCAGGGTACCGGGTACCACTGAAGCTTTCTTT. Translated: CASSSRVPGTTEAFF.

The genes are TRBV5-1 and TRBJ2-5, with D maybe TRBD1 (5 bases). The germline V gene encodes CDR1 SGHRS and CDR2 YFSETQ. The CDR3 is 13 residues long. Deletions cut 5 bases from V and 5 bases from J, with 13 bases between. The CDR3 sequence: CASRTRAEETQYF. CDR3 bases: TGCGCCAGCAGGACCAGGGCGGAGGAGACCCAGTACTTC.